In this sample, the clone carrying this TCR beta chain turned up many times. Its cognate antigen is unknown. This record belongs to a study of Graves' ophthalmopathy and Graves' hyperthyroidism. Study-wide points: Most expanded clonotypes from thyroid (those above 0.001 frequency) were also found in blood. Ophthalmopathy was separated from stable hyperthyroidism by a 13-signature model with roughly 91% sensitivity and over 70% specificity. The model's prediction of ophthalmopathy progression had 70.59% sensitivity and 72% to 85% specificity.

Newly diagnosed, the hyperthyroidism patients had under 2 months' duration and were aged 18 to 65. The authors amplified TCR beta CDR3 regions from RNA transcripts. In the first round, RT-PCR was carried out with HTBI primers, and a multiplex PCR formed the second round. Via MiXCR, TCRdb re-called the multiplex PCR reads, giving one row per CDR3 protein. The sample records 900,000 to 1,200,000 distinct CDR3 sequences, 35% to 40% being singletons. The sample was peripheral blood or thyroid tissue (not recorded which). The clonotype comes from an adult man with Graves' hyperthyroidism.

The CDR3: CASSEDRVSAFF. CDR3 DNA: TGTGCCAGCAGCGAGGACAGGGTTTCGGCTTTCTTT. The rearrangement uses TRBV2 and TRBJ1-1; 8 bases align to TRBD1. The V gene end was trimmed by 6 bases and the J gene end by 11 bases; junction bases not matched to a gene: 8. CDR1 and CDR2 (germline): SNHLY, FYNNEI. CDR3 size: 12 residues.